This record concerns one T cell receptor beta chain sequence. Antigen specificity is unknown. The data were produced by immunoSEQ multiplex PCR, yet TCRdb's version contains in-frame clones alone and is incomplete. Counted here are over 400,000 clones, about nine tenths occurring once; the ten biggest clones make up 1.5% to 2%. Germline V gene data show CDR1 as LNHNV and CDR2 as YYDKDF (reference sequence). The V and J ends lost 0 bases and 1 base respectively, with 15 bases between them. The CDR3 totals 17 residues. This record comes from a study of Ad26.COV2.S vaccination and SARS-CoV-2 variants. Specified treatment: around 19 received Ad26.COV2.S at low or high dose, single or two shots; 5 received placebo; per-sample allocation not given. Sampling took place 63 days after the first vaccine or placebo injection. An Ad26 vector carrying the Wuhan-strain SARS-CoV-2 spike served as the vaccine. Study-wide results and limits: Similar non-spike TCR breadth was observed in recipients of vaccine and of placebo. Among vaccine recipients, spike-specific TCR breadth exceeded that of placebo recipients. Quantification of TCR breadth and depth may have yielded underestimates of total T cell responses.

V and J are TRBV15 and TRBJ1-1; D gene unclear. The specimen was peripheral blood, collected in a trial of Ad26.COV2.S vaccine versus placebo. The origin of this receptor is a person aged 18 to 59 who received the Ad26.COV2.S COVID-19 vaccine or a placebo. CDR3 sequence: CATSRDHPSHPNTEAFF. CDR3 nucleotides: TGTGCCACCAGCAGAGATCATCCGTCCCACCCGAACACTGAAGCTTTCTTT.